These T cell receptor beta chains were read from a single sample in a study of blood T cell repertoires in COVID-19. TCRdb's copy holds only in-frame clones and misses some; the assay was immunoSEQ multiplex PCR. The data contain roughly 300,000 clones, around 83% of them singletons. Material: peripheral blood. All receptors come from a woman aged 50 to 65 with acute or convalescent COVID-19. Both conserved end residues are part of each CDR3. A D gene is named only where the DNA matches it firmly. The listing skips clone size in some rows; elsewhere it reads once, few, many or a size class.

TRBJ2-3 | TRBV19 | TRBD1 | . | TGTGCCAGTAGTCACCCCGGACAGGGCACAGATACGCAGTATTTT | CASSHPGQGTDTQYF
TRBJ1-4 | TRBV24-1 | TRBD1 | . | TGTGCCACCAGTGATCCGCCCTCGACAGGGGATGAAAAACTGTTTTTT | CATSDPPSTGDEKLFF
TRBJ1-2 | TRBV27 | . | few | TGTGCCAGCAGTTTATTGGGGGGAGGGGGTAAGGACTATGGCTACACCTTC | CASSLLGGGGKDYGYTF
TRBJ2-3 | TRBV27 | . | . | TGTGCCAGCCACGGAGGGCCCTCGGGAGATACGCAGTATTTT | CASHGGPSGDTQYF
TRBJ2-5 | TRBV30 | . | few | TGTGCCTGGAGTTACGGGTACCAAGAGACCCAGTACTTC | CAWSYGYQETQYF
TRBJ2-3 | TRBV11-3 | TRBD2 | . | TGTGCCAGCAGCTCCGCAGCGGGAGGGACAGATACGCAGTATTTT | CASSSAAGGTDTQYF
TRBJ2-2 | TRBV24-1 | TRBD1 | . | TGTGCCACCAGACCTACAGGGGACACCGGGGAGCTGTTTTTT | CATRPTGDTGELFF
TRBJ1-1 | TRBV5-1 | TRBD1 | . | TGCGCCAGCAGCTTGGAGGGGCCGGGACAGTTAAATGAAGCTTTCTTT | CASSLEGPGQLNEAFF
TRBJ1-2 | TRBV3-1/TRBV3-2 | . | few | TGTGCCAGCAGCCAAGAGATGGGGAGGGCTAACTATGGCTACACCTTC | CASSQEMGRANYGYTF
TRBJ2-2 | TRBV5-1 | TRBD2 | . | TGCGCCAGCAGCCAGACTAGCGGCTTGAACACCGGGGAGCTGTTTTTT | CASSQTSGLNTGELFF
TRBJ1-4 | TRBV7-2 | . | . | TGTGCCAGCAGCTTTAGATCAACTAATGAAAAACTGTTTTTT | CASSFRSTNEKLFF
TRBJ2-3 | TRBV7-2 | TRBD2 | . | TGTGCCAGCAGCTCCCGTCGACCGGGAGGAACAGATACGCAGTATTTT | CASSSRRPGGTDTQYF
TRBJ2-7 | TRBV7-9 | TRBD1 | . | TGTGCCAGCAGCGGGGGACAGGGTGGAATGTTAGGGCAGTACTTC | CASSGGQGGMLGQYF
TRBJ1-5 | TRBV2 | . | . | TGTGCCAGCAGTGTAGAGAGGGCCAGCAATCAGCCCCAGCATTTT | CASSVERASNQPQHF
TRBJ1-2 | TRBV4-3 | TRBD1 | . | TGCGCCAGCAGCCAAGAAACAGGGGTGAACTATGGCTACACCTTC | CASSQETGVNYGYTF
TRBJ1-4 | TRBV2 | . | . | TGTGCCAGCAGTCCGACAGAGATTAATGAAAAACTGTTTTTT | CASSPTEINEKLFF
TRBJ1-2 | TRBV5-4 | TRBD1 | . | TGTGCCAGCAGTCCGGACAGGGGTAACTATGGCTACACCTTC | CASSPDRGNYGYTF
TRBJ2-6 | TRBV4-1 | . | once | TGCGCCAGCAGCCAAGAGGTTGGTCAGTCTGGGGCCAACGTCCTGACTTTC | CASSQEVGQSGANVLTF
TRBJ2-5 | TRBV9 | . | . | TGTGCCAGCAGCGCGGAGGAGACCCAGTACTTC | CASSAEETQYF
TRBJ2-7 | TRBV11-3 | TRBD1 | . | TGTGCCAGCAGCGCCTTCGGGACAGGGGGCGACGAGCAGTACTTC | CASSAFGTGGDEQYF
TRBJ2-3 | TRBV4-1 | . | . | TGCGCCAGCAGCCAAGCTACAGCGGGTATCACAGATACGCAGTATTTT | CASSQATAGITDTQYF
TRBJ1-5 | TRBV2 | . | . | TGTGCCAGCAGTGGAACTACAGGGAACCCTCAGCCCCAGCATTTT | CASSGTTGNPQPQHF
TRBJ2-7 | TRBV7-8 | . | . | TGTGCCAGCAGCTTCGATCGGGACGAGCAGTACTTC | CASSFDRDEQYF
TRBJ1-1 | TRBV5-1 | . | . | TGCGCCAGCAGTGAACTTGGGGGGGACACTGAAGCTTTCTTT | CASSELGGDTEAFF
TRBJ1-2 | TRBV30 | . | . | TGTGCCTGGAGTGGGCGGGACGCGGGCTACACCTTC | CAWSGRDAGYTF
TRBJ2-1 | TRBV10-1 | TRBD2 | . | TGCGCCAGCAGTGAGTCGCAGCGGGGGTCGTACAATGAGCAGTTCTTC | CASSESQRGSYNEQFF
TRBJ2-3 | TRBV2 | TRBD1 | . | TGTGCCAGCAGTGACCCGACAGGGAGCGCAGATACGCAGTATTTT | CASSDPTGSADTQYF
TRBJ2-7 | TRBV6-6 | . | . | TGTGCCAGCAGTGGGGTAGGCGCGGGGTCCTACGAGCAGTACTTC | CASSGVGAGSYEQYF
TRBJ2-3 | TRBV24-1 | TRBD1 | once | TGTGCCACCAGTGATCCCACCGGGACAGTAACAGATACGCAGTATTTT | CATSDPTGTVTDTQYF
TRBJ1-4 | TRBV12-3/TRBV12-4 | . | . | TGTGCCAGCAGTTTTATGAGGAATGAAAAACTGTTTTTT | CASSFMRNEKLFF
TRBJ1-3 | TRBV4-1 | . | . | TGCGCCAGCAGCCAAGAACCCCTCAGGCAGGGCGCGGGAAACACCATATATTTT | CASSQEPLRQGAGNTIYF
TRBJ1-1 | TRBV7-9 | . | . | TGTGCCAGCAGCCCATTTCCGGGGAACACTGAAGCTTTCTTT | CASSPFPGNTEAFF
TRBJ2-7 | TRBV27 | TRBD2 | . | TGTGCCAGCAGTTTATCGTTGACTAGCGGGGCCTACGAGCAGTACTTC | CASSLSLTSGAYEQYF
TRBJ1-5 | TRBV24-1 | TRBD1 | . | TGTGCCACCAGCACAGGGGACCAGCCCCAGCATTTT | CATSTGDQPQHF
TRBJ2-3 | TRBV6-5 | . | . | TGTGCCAGCAGTTACGAGGCGAGGGAGAGCACAGATACGCAGTATTTT | CASSYEARESTDTQYF
TRBJ1-2 | TRBV21-1 | . | once | TGTGCCAGCAGCAAAGACCCCGGGACAGGGTCTGAGGATGGCTATGGCTACACCTTC | CASSKDPGTGSEDGYGYTF
TRBJ2-3 | TRBV18 | TRBD2 | . | TGTGCCAGCTCACCATCGGGACTAGCGGGAGAAACGCAGTATTTT | CASSPSGLAGETQYF
TRBJ1-5 | TRBV5-6 | . | . | TGTGCCAGCAGCTCCAGACACGCCAATCAGCCCCAGCATTTT | CASSSRHANQPQHF
TRBJ2-3 | TRBV7-3 | TRBD1 | . | TGTGCCAGCAGCCCCGGGACAGGGTATGGCACAGATACGCAGTATTTT | CASSPGTGYGTDTQYF
TRBJ2-3 | TRBV6-5 | TRBD2 | . | TGTGCCAGCAGTTATTCCCGGGCGGGGGTGACCAATACGCAGTATTTT | CASSYSRAGVTNTQYF
TRBJ2-2 | TRBV4-1 | TRBD2 | . | TGCGCCAGCAGCCAAGAGGGGGCGCTAGCGGGGGGGCCGCGTACCGGGGAGCTGTTTTTT | CASSQEGALAGGPRTGELFF
TRBJ2-7 | TRBV7-2 | . | . | TGTGCCAGCAGCTTAATAGCGAGCACCTACGAGCAGTACTTC | CASSLIASTYEQYF
TRBJ2-5 | TRBV7-9 | . | . | TGTGCCAGCCGACAGGACCAAGAGACCCAGTACTTC | CASRQDQETQYF
TRBJ1-3 | TRBV6-5 | . | . | TGTGCCAGCAGTTACTCGCCGCCGAGCTCTGGAAACACCATATATTTT | CASSYSPPSSGNTIYF